Following are 26 T cell receptor beta chains from one sample sequenced in a study of cytomegalovirus exposure and HLA in healthy donors. The PCR used 60 Vbeta and 13 Jbeta primers. Sequenced by immunoSEQ multiplex PCR; TCRdb stores in-frame clones only, minus some. Of over 150,000 clones in the sample, around 68% are singletons; the top ten hold 2.1%. The sequencing sample was made of PBMCs. The receptors were sampled from a man aged 25 to 40 in good health and CMV-seronegative.

The V gene is TRBV4-2, the J gene TRBJ1-1, with TRBD1 matching over 9 bases. The CDR3 is 15 residues long. CDR1 is LGHNA and CDR2 is YNFKEQ in the germline V gene. J was trimmed by 2 bases and V by 2 bases; bases with no gene match: 3. The CDR3 here is CASSQTGQGNTEAFF. DNA for the CDR3: TGTGCCAGCAGCCAAACGGGACAGGGTAACACTGAAGCTTTCTTT.

The chain joins TRBV19 to TRBJ1-1, with 9 bases lining up with TRBD1. The length of the CDR3 is 14 residues. From germline, CDR1 is LNHDA and CDR2 SQIVND (reference sequence). Trimming cost V 5 bases and J 4 bases; bases outside gene matches: 5. The CDR3 reads CASSRTGESTEAFF. The DNA for the CDR3 is TGTGCCAGTAGTCGGACAGGGGAGTCCACTGAAGCTTTCTTT.

V and J are TRBV4-3 and TRBJ2-6; D is possibly TRBD2 (5 bases). This CDR3 is built from 19 residues. The germline CDR1 and CDR2 sequences are LGHNA and YSLEER. V lost 0 bases, J lost 0 bases, and 15 bases lay in between. CDR3 sequence reads: CASSQDLASEYSGANVLTF. The CDR3 DNA sequence: TGCGCCAGCAGCCAAGATCTAGCATCCGAATACTCTGGGGCCAACGTCCTGACTTTC.

J is TRBJ2-2 and V is TRBV30; tentative D call: TRBD2 (7 bases). Deletions cut 0 bases from V and 1 base from J, with 12 bases between. This CDR3 is built from 16 residues. CDR1 and CDR2 from the germline V gene are GTSNPN and SVGIG (reference sequence). The CDR3 nucleotides are TGTGCCTGGAGTGTTGGGGGGGCTGTGAACACCGGGGAGCTGTTTTTT. Translating it yields CAWSVGGAVNTGELFF.

The chain uses TRBV5-1 and TRBJ2-1; D is ambiguous. The V gene's germline CDR1 is SGHRS and CDR2 YFSETQ. The CDR3 sequence is 15 residues long. Trimming removed 0 bases at V and 7 bases at J, with 14 bases between. CDR3 residues: CASSLVPGVVNEQFF. CDR3 DNA sequence: TGCGCCAGCAGCTTGGTCCCCGGTGTAGTGAATGAGCAGTTCTTC.

This chain joins TRBV5-6 and TRBJ2-1; 8 nucleotides match TRBD2. V was pared by 0 bases and J by 0 bases, with 2 bases of the junction left unmatched. Germline assignment: CDR1 SGHDT and CDR2 YYEEEE. The CDR3 runs 16 residues. CDR3 in amino acids: CASSLAGGASYNEQFF. DNA of the CDR3: TGTGCCAGCAGCTTGGCCGGGGGGGCCTCCTACAATGAGCAGTTCTTC.

The chain couples TRBV7-3 to TRBJ1-2; a weak D match, TRBD1 (6 bases). Germline assignment: CDR1 SGHTA and CDR2 FQGTGA. V gave up 5 bases and J gave up 2 bases, with 24 bases separating them. The CDR3 sequence is 18 residues long. The CDR3 loop is CASSLMGHPIAANYGYTF. The CDR3 DNA follows: TGTGCCAGCAGCCTCATGGGACATCCCATAGCTGCCAACTATGGCTACACCTTC.

J is TRBJ2-7 and V is TRBV4-3; possible D gene TRBD2, 6 bases. The CDR3 spans 15 residues. Germline CDR1 and CDR2: LGHNA and YSLEER. The V gene lost 0 bases and the J gene lost 4 bases, with 13 bases spanning the gap. The CDR3 DNA follows: TGCGCCAGCAGCCAAGATATTGGGGGGTGGTACGAGCAGTACTTC. Its translation is CASSQDIGGWYEQYF.

The chain is built from TRBV7-9 and TRBJ1-2; no definite D call. Germline V gives CDR1 SEHNR, CDR2 FQNEAQ (reference sequence). The CDR3 covers 15 residues. V lost 3 bases, J lost 0 bases, and 11 bases lay in between. CDR3 DNA: TGTGCCAGCAGCTTTTTAACTACTTCTAACTATGGCTACACCTTC. Residues: CASSFLTTSNYGYTF. Full variable domain (rest looked up from reference TRBV7-9 and TRBJ1-2): DTGVSQNPRHKITKRGQNVTFRCDPISEHNRLYWYRQTLGQGPEFLTYFQNEAQLEKSRLLSDRFSAERPKGSFSTLEIQRTEQGDSAMYLCASSFLTTSNYGYTFGSGTRLTVV.

V is TRBV4-2 and J is TRBJ2-7; D possibly corresponds to TRBD1 (6 bases). The CDR3 spans 14 residues. Trimming cost V 0 bases and J 7 bases, with 13 bases left between them. Germline V gene sequence: CDR1 LGHNA, CDR2 YNFKEQ. The CDR3 DNA is TGTGCCAGCAGCCAAGACCGCCAGGGGAGAGAGCAGTACTTC. Translation gives CASSQDRQGREQYF.

This clone came up a few times. The chain joins TRBV11-2 to TRBJ2-1, with D tentatively TRBD2 (7 bases). Between the trimmed V and J ends, which lost 1 base and 7 bases, there was a span of 17 bases. The CDR3 runs 16 residues. Germline loops: CDR1 SGHAT, CDR2 FQNNGV. In nucleotides, the CDR3 is TGTGCCAGCAGCTTAGTGTACCGGGGGGCAGTTAATGAGCAGTTCTTC. It encodes CASSLVYRGAVNEQFF.

The CDR3 DNA reads TGCGCCAGCAGCTTGGGGCAGAACATCTATGGCTACACCTTC. Amino acid sequence: CASSLGQNIYGYTF. The chain carries TRBV5-1 and TRBJ1-2; D unresolved. Trimming took off 0 bases at V and 4 bases at J, with 10 bases between the two ends. The germline gives CDR1 SGHRS, CDR2 YFSETQ. The CDR3 contains 14 residues.

V usage is TRBV7-2 and J usage is TRBJ2-7; D possibly corresponds to TRBD2 (6 bases). Germline-derived CDR1 and CDR2 are SGHTA and FQGNSA. This CDR3 is 14 amino acids long. Trimming removed 4 bases at V and 1 base at J, with 11 bases between. Here the CDR3 reads CASSSSLASYEQYF. The CDR3 DNA reads as TGTGCCAGCAGCTCGAGCCTAGCGTCCTACGAGCAGTACTTC.

There are a few counts of this clone. The chain is built from TRBV27 and TRBJ1-1, with a weak D call TRBD1 (5 bases). The germline V gene has CDR1 MNHEY and CDR2 SMNVEV (reference sequence). The CDR3 consists of 15 residues. The V end was cut by 6 bases, the J end by 1 base, with 15 bases between. The CDR3 region is CASRRDRRTNTEAFF. The DNA for the CDR3 is TGTGCCAGCAGAAGAGACAGACGAACGAACACTGAAGCTTTCTTT.

J is TRBJ1-3 and V is TRBV21-1. TRBV21-1 constitutes a pseudogene. The CDR3 is 16 amino acids. In DNA form, the CDR3 reads TGTGCCAGCAGCAAAGAGTGTCGGGGGGCCGAGGACACCATATATTTT. This translates into CASSKECRGAEDTIYF.

The rearrangement joins TRBV28 to TRBJ2-5; possible D gene TRBD1, 6 bases. The CDR3 is 14 amino acids. The ends were cut back, 5 bases at V and 5 bases at J, with 15 bases in the middle. Germline V lookup: CDR1 MDHEN, CDR2 SYDVKM. The CDR3 DNA sequence: TGTGCCAGCAGTATCCTACAGGGCTTGGAGACCCAGTACTTC. This gives the protein CASSILQGLETQYF.

The chain combines TRBV5-4 with TRBJ2-3, with TRBD1 matching over 8 bases. In germline, CDR1 is SGHNT, CDR2 YYREEE (reference sequence). Losses at the gene ends were 2 bases for V and 2 bases for J; bases not matched to a gene: 7. This CDR3 region has 16 residues. The CDR3 DNA reads TGTGCCAGCAGCTTCCCGACAGGGGAGGCCACAGATACGCAGTATTTT. Its translation: CASSFPTGEATDTQYF.

There are a few counts of this clone. The chain joins TRBV7-2 to TRBJ2-7; weak D call: TRBD1 (6 bases). The CDR3 loop spans 15 amino acids. Trimming took 5 bases from V and 3 from J, leaving 17 bases between them. Germline CDR1 SGHTA, CDR2 FQGNSA. The DNA for the CDR3 is TGTGCCAGCAGCCCGTTTGGGGGCACGGTCTACGAGCAGTACTTC. Protein sequence: CASSPFGGTVYEQYF. The full variable domain, with the rest looked up from reference TRBV7-2 and TRBJ2-7, is GAGVSQSPSNKVTEKGKDVELRCDPISGHTALYWYRQSLGQGLEFLIYFQGNSAPDKSGLPSDRFSAERTGGSVSTLTIQRTQQEDSAVYLCASSPFGGTVYEQYFGPGTRLTVT.

The chain joins TRBV5-4 to TRBJ1-1; 9 bases agree with TRBD1. V was pared by 5 bases and J by 4 bases, with 12 bases of the junction left unmatched. Germline assignment: CDR1 SGHNT and CDR2 YYREEE (reference sequence). The CDR3 sequence is 16 residues long. CDR3 DNA sequence: TGTGCCAGCAGTCCCGGGACAGGGAGCGTTGGCACTGAAGCTTTCTTT. Amino acid sequence: CASSPGTGSVGTEAFF.

This clone appeared a few times. The chain is built from TRBV5-3 and TRBJ1-5; TRBD1 matches 10 bases. TRBV5-3 is given ORF status, its function remaining uncertain. V shed 5 bases, J shed 6 bases, and the junction held 14 bases outside the gene matches. This CDR3 comprises 17 residues. CDR3 sequence reads: CARSFIWGDRGCQPQHF. CDR3 nucleotides: TGTGCCAGAAGTTTCATTTGGGGGGACAGGGGTTGTCAGCCCCAGCATTTT.

The genes are TRBV19 and TRBJ1-1; D possibly corresponds to TRBD1 (5 bases). The V gene lost 3 bases and the J gene lost 4 bases, with 9 bases spanning the gap. CDR3 length equals 13 residues. Germline values: CDR1 LNHDA, CDR2 SQIVND (reference sequence). The CDR3 DNA reads as TGTGCCAGTAGTATCGGGGGGGTCACTGAAGCTTTCTTT. This gives the protein CASSIGGVTEAFF.

V is TRBV4-2 and J is TRBJ2-5; D is perhaps TRBD2 (6 bases). The length of the CDR3 is 16 residues. V was trimmed by 1 base and J by 2 bases, leaving 14 bases between them. Germline assignment: CDR1 LGHNA and CDR2 YNFKEQ. DNA of the CDR3: TGTGCCAGCAGCCAAGGAGGGCGGGGTGCACAAGAGACCCAGTACTTC. It codes for CASSQGGRGAQETQYF.

The CDR3 loop is CASTTGLGWGYTF. CDR3 DNA sequence: TGTGCCAGTACTACAGGGCTCGGATGGGGCTACACCTTC. This rearrangement joins TRBV19 to TRBJ1-2; TRBD1 might be the D (6 bases). CDR1 is LNHDA, CDR2 SQIVND, per germline (reference sequence). With 7 bases removed from V and 8 bases from J, the gap between germline ends came to 17 bases. The CDR3 runs 13 residues.

This clone was observed a few times. The V and J genes are TRBV29-1 and TRBJ2-3, with 8 bases fitting TRBD1. Per germline, CDR1 SQVTM and CDR2 ANQGSEA. The CDR3 extends over 17 amino acids. The V and J ends lost 5 bases and 0 bases, in that order; junction bases with no gene match: 13. This chain's CDR3 is CSVPTARDRGSTDTQYF. Written as DNA, the CDR3 is TGCAGCGTTCCCACCGCGAGAGACAGGGGTAGCACAGATACGCAGTATTTT.

This clone appeared a few times. The chain combines TRBV19 with TRBJ1-2; D call uncertain. Deletions cut 4 bases from V and 0 bases from J, with 6 bases between. The CDR3 consists of 13 residues. In germline, CDR1 is LNHDA, CDR2 SQIVND (reference sequence). The CDR3 reads CASSTGANYGYTF. CDR3 in DNA: TGTGCCAGTAGTACCGGAGCTAACTATGGCTACACCTTC.

This clone was observed a few times. The chain uses TRBV28 and TRBJ1-5; D ambiguous. Trimming removed 6 bases from V and 4 bases from J, with 7 bases in between. Germline CDR1 is MDHEN and CDR2 is SYDVKM. CDR3 size: 12 residues. The CDR3 DNA sequence: TGTGCCAGCAGGAGCCCAAATCAGCCCCAGCATTTT. Translated: CASRSPNQPQHF.